These 27 T cell receptor beta chains came from one sample sequenced in a study of blood T cell repertoires in COVID-19. This table comes from immunoSEQ multiplex PCR, and its TCRdb copy is limited to in-frame clones, with some not included. The profile shows 110,000 to 150,000 clones, approximately 90% of them singletons. Sequencing used peripheral blood. The source of these receptors is an older woman with active COVID-19.

This chain connects TRBV18 to TRBJ2-7; D not resolved. Between the trimmed V and J ends, which lost 6 bases and 0 bases, there was a span of 9 bases. The germline V gene has CDR1 KGHSH and CDR2 LQKENI. The CDR3 is made up of 13 amino acids. CDR3 in DNA: TGTGCCAGCTCGGTCGACATCTCCTACGAGCAGTACTTC. Translated: CASSVDISYEQYF.

CDR3 DNA sequence: TGTGCCAGCAGTCCTTTTAAGGAGGCAGGGGGTACTAATCAGCCCCAGCATTTT. The encoded protein is CASSPFKEAGGTNQPQHF. This chain connects TRBV27 to TRBJ1-5, with 7 bases identical to TRBD1. V was clipped by 5 bases and J by 4 bases; unmatched bases: 17. The germline CDR1 and CDR2 sequences are MNHEY and SMNVEV (reference sequence). CDR3 length equals 18 residues.

The genes are TRBV9 and TRBJ2-3; D possibly corresponds to TRBD2 (6 bases). CDR1 is SGDLS, CDR2 YYNGEE, per germline. This CDR3 has 17 residues. The ends were cut back, 6 bases at V and 2 bases at J, with 22 bases in the middle. CDR3: CASNRPKEGGITDTQYF. In DNA, the CDR3 is TGTGCCAGCAACAGGCCTAAGGAGGGCGGGATCACAGATACGCAGTATTTT.

The chain carries TRBV5-4 and TRBJ2-2; a weak D match, TRBD1 (6 bases). The germline CDR1 and CDR2 sequences are SGHNT and YYREEE (reference sequence). The CDR3 is 15 amino acids. The V end was cut by 0 bases, the J end by 1 base, with 7 bases between. The CDR3 sequence: CASSLGGQNTGELFF. In DNA form, the CDR3 reads TGTGCCAGCAGCTTGGGGGGGCAGAACACCGGGGAGCTGTTTTTT.

The chain carries TRBV11-2 and TRBJ1-6; 8 bases fit TRBD1. V gave up 2 bases and J gave up 6 bases; unmatched junction bases: 3. The CDR3 covers 15 residues. Germline V lookup: CDR1 SGHAT, CDR2 FQNNGV. The CDR3 coding sequence is TGTGCCAGCAGCTTAACAGGGGGGGGTAATTCACCCCTCCACTTT. Translation gives CASSLTGGGNSPLHF.

This sequence joins TRBV18 and TRBJ2-7, with TRBD1 identical over 7 bases. The CDR3 spans 14 residues. V shed 1 base, J shed 7 bases, and the junction held 7 bases outside the gene matches. Germline CDR1 KGHSH, CDR2 LQKENI. Written as DNA, the CDR3 is TGTGCCAGCTCACCACTTGGCAGGGGGAGTGAGCAGTACTTC. As protein: CASSPLGRGSEQYF.

The chain employs TRBV9 and TRBJ2-3; D uncertain. CDR3 length: 15 residues. Germline values: CDR1 SGDLS, CDR2 YYNGEE. V lost 0 bases, J lost 3 bases, and 11 bases lay in between. The CDR3 region is CASSVDFPLTDTQYF. The CDR3 DNA is TGTGCCAGCAGCGTAGATTTCCCCTTGACAGATACGCAGTATTTT.

The V and J genes are TRBV18 and TRBJ2-2, with TRBD2 matching 10 bases. Germline trimming cut 6 bases from V and 2 bases from J; bases unmatched to any gene: 6. There are 16 residues in the CDR3. Per the germline V gene, CDR1 is KGHSH and CDR2 is LQKENI. Written as DNA, the CDR3 is TGTGCCAGCTCTGTAGCGGGAGGACGTAACACCGGGGAGCTGTTTTTT. This translates into CASSVAGGRNTGELFF.

The V call is TRBV23-1, the J call TRBJ2-7, with 7 bases that match TRBD1. TRBV23-1 is annotated as an ORF whose role is uncertain. This CDR3 is built from 13 residues. Trimming cost V 3 bases and J 6 bases; bases outside gene matches: 5. In nucleotides, the CDR3 is TGCGCCAGCAGTCACAGACAGGGCGGCGAGCAGTACTTC. Amino acid sequence: CASSHRQGGEQYF.

The chain employs TRBV6-5 and TRBJ1-2; D ambiguous. The CDR3 sequence is 11 residues long. The germline gives CDR1 MNHEY, CDR2 SVGAGI. The V end lost 8 bases, the J end lost 5 bases, and 9 bases lay between the germline ends. The chain's CDR3 is CASLSGYGYTF. As DNA, the CDR3 is TGTGCCAGCCTCTCAGGATATGGCTACACCTTC.

The rearrangement joins TRBV5-6 to TRBJ1-1, with TRBD1 matching 8 bases. CDR1 and CDR2 (germline): SGHDT, YYEEEE. With 1 base clipped from V and 8 bases from J, the junction kept 7 bases outside the gene matches. CDR3 length: 14 amino acids. CDR3 amino acids: CASSLSDRVQEAFF. CDR3 coding DNA: TGTGCCAGCAGCTTGTCGGACAGGGTGCAGGAAGCTTTCTTT.

The CDR3 DNA reads as TGTGCCAGCAGCCAAGCACAGGGAATAAGCAATGAGCAGTTCTTC. Protein sequence: CASSQAQGISNEQFF. The chain has TRBV3-1 (or the pseudogene TRBV3-2) and TRBJ2-1; the D gene is possibly TRBD1 (6 bases). This CDR3 comprises 15 residues. Between the trimmed V and J ends, which lost 1 base and 6 bases, there was a span of 13 bases. CDR1 and CDR2 from the germline V gene are LGHDT and YNNKEL (reference sequence).

The rearrangement uses TRBV25-1 and TRBJ1-2; TRBD1 matches at 8 bases. V shed 8 bases, J shed 6 bases, and the junction held 5 bases outside the gene matches. This CDR3 region has 12 residues. Per germline, CDR1 MGHDK and CDR2 SYGVNS. DNA for the CDR3: TGTGCCAGCTTGGACAGGGCTCATGGCTACACCTTC. It yields the protein CASLDRAHGYTF.

This chain links TRBV28 with TRBJ2-7; perhaps TRBD1 as D (6 bases). The V end lost 3 bases, the J end lost 5 bases, and 17 bases lay between the germline ends. The CDR3 covers 15 residues. The germline V gene has CDR1 MDHEN and CDR2 SYDVKM. DNA for the CDR3: TGTGCCAGCAGTTTTCTCGGGACAACCCTCCACGAGCAGTACTTC. Its translation is CASSFLGTTLHEQYF. Based on the CDR3 plus reference TRBV28 and TRBJ2-7, the full variable domain is DVKVTQSSRYLVKRTGEKVFLECVQDMDHENMFWYRQDPGLGLRLIYFSYDVKMKEKGDIPEGYSVSREKKERFSLILESASTNQTSMYLCASSFLGTTLHEQYFGPGTRLTVT.

This clone was observed a single time. The chain carries TRBV6-5 and TRBJ2-1, with TRBD2 matching over 11 bases. The CDR3 is 15 residues long. Germline V gives CDR1 MNHEY, CDR2 SVGAGI. The V and J ends lost 5 bases and 0 bases, in that order; junction bases with no gene match: 0. CDR3 protein: CASSTSGSSYNEQFF. DNA of the CDR3: TGTGCCAGCAGTACTAGCGGGAGCTCCTACAATGAGCAGTTCTTC.

V usage is TRBV5-5 and J usage is TRBJ2-1, with 10 positions matching TRBD2. CDR3 length: 16 residues. Unmatched junction bases numbered 12, after V lost 4 bases and J lost 8 bases. CDR1 is SGHKS, CDR2 YYEKEE, per germline (reference sequence). The CDR3 reads CASSVLAGSLSDEQFF. In DNA form, the CDR3 reads TGTGCCAGCAGCGTACTAGCGGGAAGCCTGTCGGATGAGCAGTTCTTC. The entire variable domain, with the rest obtained from reference TRBV5-5 and TRBJ2-1, is as follows: DAGVTQSPTHLIKTRGQQVTLRCSPISGHKSVSWYQQVLGQGPQFIFQYYEKEERGRGNFPDRFSARQFPNYSSELNVNALLLGDSALYLCASSVLAGSLSDEQFFGPGTRLTVL.

The CDR3 reads CASSLADRVGEQYF. Written as DNA, the CDR3 is TGTGCCAGCAGCTTAGCGGACAGGGTAGGCGAGCAGTACTTC. The V and J genes are TRBV11-2 and TRBJ2-7, with 8 bases identical to TRBD1. Germline trimming cut 1 base from V and 6 bases from J; bases unmatched to any gene: 5. Germline assignment: CDR1 SGHAT and CDR2 FQNNGV. The CDR3 runs 14 residues.

This chain uses TRBV7-3 with TRBJ1-4; 8 bases line up with TRBD1. CDR3 length equals 17 residues. Germline CDR1 SGHTA, CDR2 FQGTGA. After removal of 5 bases from V and 0 bases from J, the junction contained 8 bases not matched to a gene. Here the CDR3 DNA reads TGTGCCAGCAGCACACGACAGGGGCCTGCAACTAATGAAAAACTGTTTTTT. It codes for CASSTRQGPATNEKLFF.

The V call is TRBV28, the J call TRBJ1-5; TRBD1 might be the D (6 bases). Germline CDR1 MDHEN, CDR2 SYDVKM. The ends were cut back, 3 bases at V and 4 bases at J, with 10 bases in the middle. The CDR3 covers 14 residues. The CDR3 here is CASSLWTDNQPQHF. DNA of the CDR3: TGTGCCAGCAGTTTGTGGACAGATAATCAGCCCCAGCATTTT.

J is TRBJ2-7 and V is TRBV28, with D possibly TRBD2 on 6 matching bases. Trimming cost V 2 bases and J 3 bases, with 23 bases left between them. The CDR3 runs to 18 residues. The germline gives CDR1 MDHEN, CDR2 SYDVKM. The CDR3 is CASSLKGLGGTGNYEQYF. The CDR3 DNA is TGTGCCAGCAGTTTAAAGGGTCTCGGGGGAACGGGTAACTACGAGCAGTACTTC. Full variable domain (missing parts from reference TRBV28 and TRBJ2-7): DVKVTQSSRYLVKRTGEKVFLECVQDMDHENMFWYRQDPGLGLRLIYFSYDVKMKEKGDIPEGYSVSREKKERFSLILESASTNQTSMYLCASSLKGLGGTGNYEQYFGPGTRLTVT.

CDR3 bases: TGCGCCAGCAGCCAAGACGCCCGTAGTGGGGACAGGGAGGATGGCTACACCTTC. Amino acids: CASSQDARSGDREDGYTF. The chain has TRBV4-3 and TRBJ1-2, with 9 bases fitting TRBD1. Germline loops: CDR1 LGHNA, CDR2 YSLEER. The CDR3 contains 18 residues. V was pared by 0 bases and J by 6 bases, with 14 bases of the junction left unmatched.

The chain uses TRBV19 and TRBJ1-1; TRBD1 aligns across 9 bases. The V and J ends lost 7 bases and 6 bases, in that order; junction bases with no gene match: 12. Germline CDR1 and CDR2: LNHDA and SQIVND (reference sequence). The CDR3 has 15 amino acids. The CDR3 DNA reads as TGTGCCAGTATGTCATCCGGGACAGGGAAGGCTGAAGCTTTCTTT. It translates to CASMSSGTGKAEAFF. Combining the CDR3 with reference TRBV19 and TRBJ1-1 gives the whole variable domain DGGITQSPKYLFRKEGQNVTLSCEQNLNHDAMYWYRQDPGQGLRLIYYSQIVNDFQKGDIAEGYSVSREKKESFPLTVTSAQKNPTAFYLCASMSSGTGKAEAFFGQGTRLTVV.

The chain joins TRBV21-1 to TRBJ2-5; the DNA was not compared with TRBD1, the D call given in the table. TRBV21-1 is deemed a pseudogene. CDR3 length: 16 residues. The CDR3 protein is CASSSLADRSGETQYF. CDR3 bases: TGTGCCAGCAGCTCCCTTGCCGACAGGTCAGGAGAGACCCAGTACTTC.

The CDR3 nucleotides read TGTGCCAGCAGCCAAGCGCTGACTAGGACTAGCGGCTACAATGAGCAGTTCTTC. This sequence encodes CASSQALTRTSGYNEQFF. V is TRBV3-1 (or the pseudogene TRBV3-2) and J is TRBJ2-1, with 10 bases aligning to TRBD2. Unmatched junction bases numbered 9, after V lost 1 base and J lost 3 bases. This CDR3 has 18 residues. Per germline, CDR1 LGHDT and CDR2 YNNKEL (reference sequence).

This clone appeared once. J is TRBJ2-2 and V is TRBV7-9, with D perhaps matching TRBD1 (6 bases). This CDR3 has 14 residues. Trimming removed 5 bases from V and 5 bases from J, with 12 bases in between. Germline CDR1 SEHNR, CDR2 FQNEAQ (reference sequence). CDR3 nucleotide sequence: TGTGCCAGCAGCCTTAACAGGGATACCGGGGAGCTGTTTTTT. The encoded protein is CASSLNRDTGELFF.

This chain connects TRBV30 to TRBJ2-7; possible D gene TRBD2, 5 bases. Per the germline V gene, CDR1 is GTSNPN and CDR2 is SVGIG (reference sequence). V dropped 3 bases and J dropped 5 bases, with 14 bases sitting between them. This CDR3 is 13 amino acids long. This CDR3 is CAWRRWEWDEQYF. Here the CDR3 DNA reads TGTGCCTGGAGGAGGTGGGAGTGGGACGAGCAGTACTTC.

This clone was recorded only once. This sequence joins TRBV28 and TRBJ1-2; 8 positions match TRBD1. After removal of 6 bases from V and 2 bases from J, the junction contained 5 bases not matched to a gene. The germline gives CDR1 MDHEN, CDR2 SYDVKM. The CDR3 totals 14 residues. The CDR3 spells CASRSTGGNYGYTF. DNA for the CDR3: TGTGCCAGCAGATCTACAGGGGGGAACTATGGCTACACCTTC.